This TCR beta chain was identified during a study of human T cells and chemical hapten exposure. TCRdb re-called the RACE reads through MiXCR, storing one row per CDR3 protein. The data contain 190,000 or so distinct CDR3 sequences, more than 25% of them singletons. Trimming removed 6 bases from V and 1 base from J, with 9 bases in between. The CDR3 runs 13 residues. Time point reported: pre-sensitization, week 0. Sample treatment: therapeutic diphenylcyclopropenone sensitization with weekly scalp DPC. The chain is built from TRBV12-3 or TRBV12-4 and TRBJ1-1, with D perhaps TRBD1 (5 bases). This receptor was taken from a woman under 40 with alopecia areata. Some clones in this sample may be carry-over from other donors' samples. The source material was whole blood, sampled in connection with sensitization to the hapten diphenylcyclopropenone (DPC). The CDR3 here is CASSLQENTEAFF. The CDR3 nucleotides read TGTGCCAGCAGCTTACAGGAGAACACTGAAGCTTTCTTT.